These 13 T cell receptor beta chains share one sample of origin, sequenced in a study of metastatic and nonmetastatic thyroid tumors. Nobody among the patients had been given any treatment before thyroid surgery. MiXCR was used by TCRdb to re-call the PCR reads. The sample comprises around 20,000 clones, around 29% of which are singletons, and 12% to 15% rests with the top ten. The sample taken for sequencing was blood. The source of these receptors is a female donor with papillary thyroid cancer or a benign thyroid nodule (not recorded which). Some clones in this sample may be carry-over from other donors' samples.

This clone was counted at least ten times. The rearrangement joins TRBV27 to TRBJ2-1, with D possibly being TRBD2 (6 bases). V lost 2 bases to trimming and J lost 9 bases, with 14 bases between them. This CDR3 region has 14 residues. Germline CDR1 is MNHEY and CDR2 is SMNVEV (reference sequence). As DNA, the CDR3 is TGTGCCAGCAGTTTAGATTGGAGGGGAAGTGAGCAGTTCTTC. Amino acid sequence: CASSLDWRGSEQFF.

The genes are TRBV30 and TRBJ2-1, with TRBD2 matching 8 bases. The V segment lost 4 bases and the J segment 0 bases; nucleotides outside the gene matches: 8. This CDR3 has 16 residues. The germline CDR1 and CDR2 sequences are GTSNPN and SVGIG (reference sequence). The CDR3 is CAWNPRSGSSYNEQFF. The CDR3 DNA reads TGTGCCTGGAACCCCAGGAGCGGGAGCTCCTACAATGAGCAGTTCTTC.

By sample fraction, this clone is medium-sized (0.01 to 0.1%). The chain combines TRBV6-1 with TRBJ1-5; no definite D call. V dropped 6 bases and J dropped 0 bases, with 9 bases sitting between them. Germline CDR1 MNHNS, CDR2 SASEGT. The CDR3 covers 14 residues. CDR3 sequence reads: CASRAGLSNQPQHF. The CDR3 DNA sequence: TGTGCCAGCAGGGCAGGCCTTAGCAATCAGCCCCAGCATTTT.

In its sample, this clone was seen many times. V usage is TRBV11-1 and J usage is TRBJ2-5; 10 bases match TRBD2. The CDR3 length is 18 residues. Looked up from germline, CDR1 is SGHAT and CDR2 is FQDESV (reference sequence). Unmatched junction bases numbered 13, after V lost 4 bases and J lost 2 bases. CDR3 in amino acids: CASSSRVLAGALQETQYF. DNA for the CDR3: TGTGCCAGCAGCTCAAGGGTGCTAGCGGGAGCCTTACAAGAGACCCAGTACTTC.

This clone was seen many times. V gene TRBV27 combines with J gene TRBJ1-5; D remains unclear. V dropped 4 bases and J dropped 7 bases, with 8 bases sitting between them. This CDR3 has 12 residues. CDR1 is MNHEY, CDR2 SMNVEV, per germline (reference sequence). CDR3 nucleotide sequence: TGTGCCAGCAGTTCCACGGGGCAGCCCCAGCATTTT. Its protein is CASSSTGQPQHF.

Details on this clone: The junction differs from germline at one of its ends, possibly a read error. The chain combines TRBV6-1 with TRBJ2-1; TRBD2 aligns across 8 bases. CDR3 length: 14 amino acids. From germline, CDR1 is MNHNS and CDR2 SASEGT. CDR3 residues: CASRRLAMDNEHFF. CDR3 sequence (DNA): TGTGCCAGCAGGCGACTAGCGATGGACAATGAGCATTTCTTC.

This chain uses TRBV11-3 with TRBJ2-7, with 7 bases fitting TRBD1. The CDR3 runs 14 residues. The germline gives CDR1 SGHNT, CDR2 YENEEA. V shed 0 bases, J shed 7 bases, and the junction held 6 bases outside the gene matches. The CDR3 loop is CASSLDPTGREQYF. For the CDR3, the DNA is TGTGCCAGCAGCTTAGATCCGACAGGGCGAGAGCAGTACTTC. Based on the CDR3 plus reference TRBV11-3 and TRBJ2-7, the full variable domain is EAGVVQSPRYKIIEKKQPVAFWCNPISGHNTLYWYLQNLGQGPELLIRYENEEAVDDSQLPKDRFSAERLKGVDSTLKIQPAELGDSAVYLCASSLDPTGREQYFGPGTRLTVT.

The rearrangement links TRBV11-2 to TRBJ2-7; unclear D gene. The CDR3 extends over 13 amino acids. The V end lost 5 bases, the J end lost 0 bases, and 8 bases lay between the germline ends. Germline V CDR1 and CDR2: SGHAT, FQNNGV. CDR3 protein: CASSKGPSYEQYF. The CDR3 DNA reads as TGTGCCAGCAGCAAAGGCCCCTCCTACGAGCAGTACTTC.

This sequence joins TRBV27 and TRBJ1-6; D perhaps matches TRBD1 (5 bases). Germline CDR1 reads MNHEY; CDR2 reads SMNVEV (reference sequence). The CDR3 extends over 12 amino acids. V lost 7 bases and J 11 bases, leaving 12 bases between the germline ends. This chain's CDR3 is CASKGMGAPLHF. The DNA for the CDR3 is TGTGCCAGCAAGGGGATGGGGGCACCCCTCCACTTT.

The chain joins TRBV6-1 to TRBJ2-7; no firm D call. Germline V gives CDR1 MNHNS, CDR2 SASEGT. The CDR3 has 15 residues. V dropped 4 bases and J dropped 2 bases, with 15 bases sitting between them. Here the CDR3 reads CASSVSGLSTYEQYV. DNA of the CDR3: TGTGCCAGCAGTGTCTCAGGTCTATCCACCTACGAGCAGTACGTC.

V is TRBV5-1 and J is TRBJ2-7, with 9 nucleotides matching TRBD2. Per the germline V gene, CDR1 is SGHRS and CDR2 is YFSETQ. The V segment lost 4 bases and the J segment 6 bases; nucleotides outside the gene matches: 14. The CDR3 loop spans 16 amino acids. The CDR3 protein is CASSPEKIAGVSEQYF. CDR3 coding DNA: TGCGCCAGCAGCCCGGAAAAGATAGCGGGAGTGTCCGAGCAGTACTTC.

In its sample, this clone was seen many times. The gene calls are TRBV10-2 and TRBJ1-2; D not certain. The ends were cut back, 0 bases at V and 8 bases at J, with 10 bases in the middle. CDR3 size: 13 residues. The V gene's germline CDR1 is WSHSY and CDR2 SAAADI. CDR3 region: CASSESNGLGYTF. CDR3 DNA: TGCGCCAGCAGTGAGTCTAACGGACTCGGCTACACCTTC.

This clone is medium-sized in the sample. This rearrangement joins TRBV19 to TRBJ1-2, with D unclear. CDR3 length equals 15 residues. The germline V gene encodes CDR1 LNHDA and CDR2 SQIVND (reference sequence). Trimming cost V 3 bases and J 1 base, with 12 bases left between them. The CDR3 is CASSMGWTDNYGYTF. In DNA, the CDR3 is TGTGCCAGTAGTATGGGTTGGACGGATAACTATGGCTACACCTTC.